These T cell receptor beta chains were read from a single sample in a study of blood T cell repertoires in COVID-19. Only in-frame clones appear in the TCRdb table, and some are missing; sequencing was by immunoSEQ multiplex PCR. The data show 75,000 or so clones, about 85% seen once. Sample: peripheral blood. The receptors shown here come from a man aged 55 to 70 with active or convalescent COVID-19. The CDR3 runs from the conserved cysteine through the conserved F or W. Each record gives: V gene, J gene, CDR3 protein.

>TRBV5-1|TRBJ2-3
CASSPGGISTDTQYF
>TRBV6-5|TRBJ1-1
CASGGGRNTEAFF
>TRBV14|TRBJ1-2
CASSRNGQGRYTF
>TRBV19|TRBJ2-1
CASTKTSRGGINEQFF
>TRBV11-2|TRBJ2-3
CASSLESSGGPIGGRGTQYF
>TRBV7-8|TRBJ2-7
CASSLEGTDRGPFVGEQYF
>TRBV5-1|TRBJ2-1
CASSGGGTYNEQFF
>TRBV6-5|TRBJ1-2
CASSYVRVGDNYGYTF
>TRBV2|TRBJ1-2
CASSEGTAIYGYTF
>TRBV7-9|TRBJ2-5
CASMERGPMETQYF
>TRBV7-2|TRBJ1-5
CASSSKAGGQPQHF
>TRBV6-2/TRBV6-3|TRBJ1-5
CASSYSRQSNQPQHF
>TRBV15|TRBJ1-3
CATSVRWGDVSGNTIYF
>TRBV5-6|TRBJ2-5
CASSSPAQGETQYF
>TRBV15|TRBJ1-4
CATSPRTATNEKLFF
>TRBV9|TRBJ2-5
CASSPGQGQETQYF
>TRBV5-4|TRBJ2-1
CASSTSGGPNEQFF
>TRBV7-2|TRBJ2-3
CASSPPTNWDRGREDTQYF
>TRBV12-5|TRBJ2-3
CASGLEGAPRF
>TRBV20-1|TRBJ2-3
CSASGGTSGTDTQYF
>TRBV19|TRBJ2-5
CASSRGPQETQYF
>TRBV7-2|TRBJ2-5
CASSSAGGETQYF
>TRBV5-1|TRBJ2-3
CASSLAYRSADTQYF
>TRBV3-1/TRBV3-2|TRBJ2-3
CASSQHQGVSTDTQYF
>TRBV24-1|TRBJ2-3
CATSRASGGTDTQYF